One sample yielded the 27 T cell receptor beta chains listed below, sequenced in a study of identifying expanded T cells in peripheral blood. Assay: immunoSEQ multiplex PCR; the TCRdb copy retains only in-frame clones and omits some. Of around 80,000 clones listed, roughly 88% are singletons. The sample taken for sequencing was blood. The receptors derive from a person between 18 and 75 years old in good health.

The V call is TRBV9, the J call TRBJ1-2; the D gene is possibly TRBD1 (6 bases). Germline loops: CDR1 SGDLS, CDR2 YYNGEE. The CDR3 runs to 17 residues. V lost 6 bases to trimming and J lost 3 bases, with 24 bases between them. CDR3 sequence reads: CASTLAPAQQGDYGYTF. The CDR3 region has the DNA TGTGCCAGCACCCTCGCTCCCGCGCAACAGGGAGACTATGGCTACACCTTC.

This chain joins TRBV29-1 and TRBJ2-3; possibly TRBD2 for D (7 bases). In germline, CDR1 is SQVTM, CDR2 ANQGSEA. V gave up 3 bases and J gave up 0 bases, with 10 bases separating them. This CDR3 comprises 14 residues. This CDR3 is CSVDGGASTDTQYF. DNA of the CDR3: TGCAGCGTTGATGGGGGGGCCAGCACAGATACGCAGTATTTT.

The table lists this clone with a count of one. The V call is TRBV20-1, the J call TRBJ2-1; no clear D. The CDR3 sequence is 11 residues long. Per germline, CDR1 DFQATT and CDR2 SNEGSKA (reference sequence). V lost 3 bases and J 3 bases, leaving 3 bases between the germline ends. The DNA of the CDR3 is TGCAGTGCTAGGAACTACAATGAGCAGTTCTTC. Protein product: CSARNYNEQFF.

The CDR3 here is CASSLVLAGQHYEQYF. DNA for the CDR3: TGCGCCAGCAGCTTGGTCTTAGCGGGGCAACACTACGAGCAGTACTTC. This chain connects TRBV5-1 to TRBJ2-7; 8 bases fit TRBD2. J lost 3 bases, V lost 0 bases, and 8 bases had no gene match. There are 16 residues in the CDR3. Germline V gives CDR1 SGHRS, CDR2 YFSETQ.

The V gene is TRBV25-1, the J gene TRBJ1-2; D is unresolved. Germline CDR1 MGHDK, CDR2 SYGVNS. This CDR3 spans 12 amino acids. V lost 8 bases and J lost 4, with 11 bases in between. The CDR3 DNA sequence: TGTGCCAGCTGGATCGGGAGCTATGGCTACACCTTC. The encoded protein is CASWIGSYGYTF.

CDR3 sequence reads: CASCDGRGDEQFF. CDR3 bases: TGCGCCAGCTGTGACGGACGGGGGGATGAGCAGTTCTTC. The chain is built from TRBV5-1 and TRBJ2-1; 7 positions agree with TRBD2. The junction had 9 bases not matched to a gene; V was cut back by 7 bases and J by 8 bases. Germline CDR1 reads SGHRS; CDR2 reads YFSETQ. The CDR3 is 13 amino acids.

The chain has TRBV19 and TRBJ1-2, with 7 bases identical to TRBD1. Germline trimming cut 4 bases from V and 4 bases from J; bases unmatched to any gene: 9. Germline V gives CDR1 LNHDA, CDR2 SQIVND (reference sequence). The CDR3 has 15 residues. CDR3 DNA: TGTGCCAGTAGTAGCGCCGGGACAGACTTCTATGGCTACACCTTC. Translated, it gives CASSSAGTDFYGYTF.

The sample holds a few counts of this clone. V is TRBV6-1 and J is TRBJ2-1; 8 bases fit TRBD2. Germline trimming cut 4 bases from V and 6 bases from J; bases unmatched to any gene: 5. This CDR3 comprises 14 residues. Germline V gene sequence: CDR1 MNHNS, CDR2 SASEGT. CDR3 in amino acids: CASSVGLGINEQFF. In nucleotides, the CDR3 is TGTGCCAGCAGTGTGGGACTAGGGATCAATGAGCAGTTCTTC.

The chain links TRBV7-2 to TRBJ1-2; D unclear. V was cut by 5 bases and J by 8 bases, with 18 bases left in between. CDR1 and CDR2 (germline): SGHTA, FQGNSA. This CDR3 has 14 amino acids. CDR3 nucleotide sequence: TGTGCCAGCAGCCAACGGGATCCCGTGGAAGGCTACACCTTC. It encodes CASSQRDPVEGYTF.

The J gene is TRBJ1-2, the V gene TRBV4-2, with TRBD1 matching 8 bases. With 1 base clipped from V and 2 bases from J, the junction kept 6 bases outside the gene matches. Germline V gene data show CDR1 as LGHNA and CDR2 as YNFKEQ. This CDR3 comprises 16 residues. The CDR3 region has the DNA TGTGCCAGCAGCCAAGCGGCGGACAGGGAGAACTATGGCTACACCTTC. Amino acid sequence: CASSQAADRENYGYTF.

The chain uses TRBV18 and TRBJ2-1; 7 bases line up with TRBD2. The germline gives CDR1 KGHSH, CDR2 LQKENI. The CDR3 loop spans 14 amino acids. J lost 7 bases, V lost 1 base, and 4 bases had no gene match. The CDR3 bases are TGTGCCAGCTCACCACTGAGCGGGGTAAATGAGCAGTTCTTC. Translating it yields CASSPLSGVNEQFF.

The CDR3 DNA reads TGTGCCACCCAAAAGACAGGGGGCGCGGAAAAACTGTTTTTT. Translating it yields CATQKTGGAEKLFF. This chain joins TRBV6-1 and TRBJ1-4; 10 positions match TRBD1. The V gene end was trimmed by 10 bases and the J gene end by 8 bases; junction bases not matched to a gene: 10. Germline V gene lookup returns CDR1 MNHNS and CDR2 SASEGT. This CDR3 contains 14 residues.

This chain links TRBV27 with TRBJ2-5; 10 nucleotides match TRBD2. The CDR3 sequence is 18 residues long. In germline, CDR1 is MNHEY, CDR2 SMNVEV (reference sequence). Germline trimming cut 5 bases from V and 0 bases from J; bases unmatched to any gene: 12. This chain's CDR3 is CASSRLAGVLLNQETQYF. The CDR3 coding sequence is TGTGCCAGCAGTCGTCTAGCGGGAGTTCTTCTAAACCAAGAGACCCAGTACTTC.

V gene TRBV7-2 combines with J gene TRBJ2-5; tentative D call: TRBD2 (7 bases). This CDR3 region has 13 residues. Germline V CDR1 and CDR2: SGHTA, FQGNSA. The V gene lost 1 base and the J gene lost 8 bases, with 11 bases spanning the gap. CDR3 sequence: CASSLVGGGTQYF. The CDR3, as DNA: TGTGCCAGCAGCTTAGTAGGGGGGGGCACCCAGTACTTC.

The V and J genes are TRBV18 and TRBJ1-5; TRBD1 matches 8 bases. CDR1 and CDR2 from the germline V gene are KGHSH and LQKENI. The V and J ends lost 6 bases and 6 bases, in that order; junction bases with no gene match: 10. This CDR3 region has 15 residues. As DNA, the CDR3 is TGTGCCAGCTCCTCGACAGGGGTGAGTAGTCAGCCCCAGCATTTT. Its protein is CASSSTGVSSQPQHF.

In this sample, this clone turned up once. This rearrangement joins TRBV15 to TRBJ2-1; 7 nucleotides agree with TRBD2. The V gene end was trimmed by 0 bases and the J gene end by 5 bases; junction bases not matched to a gene: 4. This CDR3 region has 15 residues. In germline, CDR1 is LNHNV, CDR2 YYDKDF (reference sequence). CDR3 coding DNA: TGTGCCACCAGCAGAGATCTTCTAGCGGACAATGAGCAGTTCTTC. Protein product: CATSRDLLADNEQFF.

V is TRBV21-1 and J is TRBJ2-4; the D call of TRBD1 is as the table states it, not checked on the DNA. TRBV21-1 is tagged as a pseudogene. This CDR3 has 20 residues. CDR3 DNA sequence: TGTGCCAGCAGCGCCCGCCCAGGGAAGGGGAACTTGATAGCCAAAAACATTCAGTACTTC. Translation: CASSARPGKGNLIAKNIQYF.

V usage is TRBV18 and J usage is TRBJ2-3, with a possible D match to TRBD2 (5 bases). This CDR3 spans 14 amino acids. Germline-derived CDR1 and CDR2 are KGHSH and LQKENI. Trimming cost V 3 bases and J 2 bases, with 9 bases left between them. For the CDR3, the DNA is TGTGCCAGCTCACCTCCGGGGTCCACAGATACGCAGTATTTT. Protein: CASSPPGSTDTQYF.

The rearrangement uses TRBV9 and TRBJ2-7, with 12 bases fitting TRBD1. Looked up from germline, CDR1 is SGDLS and CDR2 is YYNGEE. V lost 0 bases and J lost 6; bases outside the gene matches: 10. This CDR3 has 17 amino acids. CDR3 region: CASSVGSGGTGGSEQYF. CDR3 DNA: TGTGCCAGCAGCGTAGGCTCGGGGGGGACAGGGGGCTCCGAGCAGTACTTC.

The J gene is TRBJ1-3, the V gene TRBV30; D gene ambiguous. The V end lost 5 bases, the J end lost 1 base, and 9 bases lay between the germline ends. Looked up from germline, CDR1 is GTSNPN and CDR2 is SVGIG (reference sequence). This CDR3 comprises 13 residues. The CDR3 nucleotides are TGTGCCTGGCGGGGTTTTTCTGGAAACACCATATATTTT. Its protein product is CAWRGFSGNTIYF.

The V gene is TRBV6-5, the J gene TRBJ1-5; D gene uncertain. Germline CDR1 MNHEY, CDR2 SVGAGI. Trimming took 2 bases from V and 1 from J, leaving 6 bases between them. CDR3 length equals 14 residues. The CDR3 DNA follows: TGTGCCAGCAGTTACAGGGCGAGCAATCAGCCCCAGCATTTT. This sequence encodes CASSYRASNQPQHF.

V usage is TRBV9 and J usage is TRBJ2-1; a possible D gene is TRBD1 (6 bases). Germline V lookup: CDR1 SGDLS, CDR2 YYNGEE. Trimming shortened V by 6 bases and J by 8 bases, and 18 bases separated the two germline ends. The CDR3 has 14 residues. The CDR3 DNA reads TGTGCCAGCACCCTAACAGGGTATAAGGATGAGCAGTTCTTC. This encodes CASTLTGYKDEQFF.

The chain employs TRBV29-1 and TRBJ2-7, with TRBD1 matching 10 bases. The germline V gene encodes CDR1 SQVTM and CDR2 ANQGSEA. The J segment lost 7 bases and the V segment lost 5 bases, leaving 5 bases of the junction unmatched. The CDR3 spans 12 residues. In DNA form, the CDR3 reads TGCAGCGTTAGACAGGGGGCGGGGGAGCAGTACTTC. Residues: CSVRQGAGEQYF.

The rearrangement uses TRBV18 and TRBJ2-1; D possibly corresponds to TRBD2 (6 bases). The CDR3 is 14 amino acids. Germline CDR1 and CDR2: KGHSH and LQKENI. V shed 3 bases and J shed 1 base, with 7 bases lying between them. CDR3 DNA sequence: TGTGCCAGCTCACCCGGGACTTCCTACAATGAGCAGTTCTTC. Its protein is CASSPGTSYNEQFF.

The chain employs TRBV7-2 and TRBJ2-7; 13 bases line up with TRBD2. The V and J ends lost 3 bases and 1 base, in that order; junction bases with no gene match: 3. The CDR3 consists of 16 residues. Germline CDR1 is SGHTA and CDR2 is FQGNSA. In nucleotides, the CDR3 is TGTGCCAGCAGCTTCCCACTAGCGGGGGGGTCCTACGAGCAGTACTTC. This codes for CASSFPLAGGSYEQYF.

This chain connects TRBV13 to TRBJ1-3; D not certain. Germline-derived CDR1 and CDR2 are PRHDT and FYEKMQ (reference sequence). The CDR3 runs to 14 residues. Trimming removed 3 bases at V and 0 bases at J, with 6 bases between. The CDR3 spells CASSFLNSGNTIYF. CDR3 in DNA: TGTGCCAGCAGCTTTCTGAACTCTGGAAACACCATATATTTT.

This rearrangement joins TRBV5-6 to TRBJ2-5, with 10 bases that match TRBD2. V lost 4 bases, J lost 2 bases, and 8 bases stayed unmatched. This CDR3 has 16 residues. CDR1 is SGHDT and CDR2 is YYEEEE in the germline V gene. CDR3 sequence reads: CASSATSGDGQETQYF. The CDR3 nucleotides read TGTGCCAGCAGCGCAACTAGCGGGGATGGGCAAGAGACCCAGTACTTC.